This T cell receptor beta chain was profiled in a study of identical twins. TCRdb processed the 5' RACE reads anew with MiXCR; each CDR3 protein has one entry. In the table there are some 200,000 distinct CDR3 sequences, less than 8% of which are singletons. CDR3 length: 15 residues. Trimming took off 2 bases at V and 2 bases at J, with 10 bases between the two ends. Germline V gene sequence: CDR1 SGHRS, CDR2 YFSETQ. This clonotype was counted ten times or more. These sequences were also reported in another study, on yellow fever vaccine responses in identical twins.

This chain links TRBV5-1 with TRBJ2-2; D call uncertain. The sequenced material came from memory (CD45RO+) T cells sorted from blood. This sequence was found in a woman aged 18-35 years in good health. The CDR3 spells CASSLTAPNTGELFF. The CDR3 nucleotides read TGCGCCAGCAGCTTAACTGCCCCCAACACCGGGGAGCTGTTTTTT.